The clone carrying this TCR beta chain has ten or more counts. Its antigen is still unknown. Germline V gene lookup returns CDR1 MDHEN and CDR2 SYDVKM. The V gene lost 5 bases and the J gene lost 0 bases, with 17 bases spanning the gap. CDR3 length: 17 residues. TCR beta CDR3 regions were amplified from RNA transcripts. The TCR CDR3 first-round RT-PCR relied on the HTBI primer set. TCRdb re-derived calls from the multiplex PCR reads in MiXCR, one entry per CDR3 protein. Seen here are approximately 300,000 distinct CDR3 sequences, approximately 15% observed once, and the top ten hold around a third. The sample originates from a study of T cells in Graves' hyperthyroidism and ophthalmopathy. Study results and limitations: Among clonotypes expanded in thyroid above 0.001, most were also found in blood. Ophthalmopathy got predicted by the model a median roughly six months before its onset. Stable hyperthyroidism was separated from ophthalmopathy by a model based on 13 V-J features.

The sample was blood. V gene TRBV28 combines with J gene TRBJ2-1; unclear D gene. The clonotype originates from a man aged 30 to 39 with Graves' hyperthyroidism. The CDR3 loop is CASSEAGTSSSYNEQFF. The CDR3 region has the DNA TGTGCCAGCAGTGAGGCTGGTACCTCGAGCTCCTACAATGAGCAGTTCTTC.